The 5 T cell receptor beta chains below were found in one sample sequenced in a study of preoperative IRX-2 immunotherapy in early breast cancer. This sample's treatment: preoperative locoregional IRX-2 cytokine immunotherapy. Clones were read by immunoSEQ multiplex PCR, and TCRdb kept only the in-frame ones, dropping some. The sample consists of around 62,000 clones, around 94% of them appearing once. The material was obtained from a patient treated with IRX-2 immunotherapy. All receptors come from a human donor with breast cancer.

V usage is TRBV10-1 and J usage is TRBJ2-1, with TRBD2 matching over 9 bases. The CDR3 is made up of 17 amino acids. Trimming took 6 bases from V and 7 from J; bases not matched to a gene: 16. Germline V gene lookup returns CDR1 WNHNN and CDR2 SYGVQD (reference sequence). The CDR3 reads CASRFSGGPFYSNEQFF. CDR3 nucleotides: TGCGCCAGCAGATTTAGCGGGGGCCCATTCTACAGTAATGAGCAGTTCTTC.

The V gene is TRBV7-3, the J gene TRBJ2-7; 7 bases are shared with TRBD2. The V gene end was trimmed by 5 bases and the J gene end by 7 bases; junction bases not matched to a gene: 14. Germline assignment: CDR1 SGHTA and CDR2 FQGTGA. The CDR3 runs to 15 residues. Here the CDR3 reads CASSPLAVSTMEQYF. The CDR3, as DNA: TGTGCCAGCAGCCCCCTAGCGGTGTCGACTATGGAGCAGTACTTC.

This clone was seen only a few times. The chain recombines TRBV5-1 with TRBJ2-7; D possibly corresponds to TRBD2 (5 bases). Trimming pared 3 bases from V and 5 bases from J, leaving 15 bases between. There are 14 residues in the CDR3. Germline V gives CDR1 SGHRS, CDR2 YFSETQ. The CDR3 bases are TGCGCCAGCAGCTCCCCGGGGAGAGCCAACGAGCAGTACTTC. Protein product: CASSSPGRANEQYF.

This clone has a single count. This CDR3 is CASSVSPRGGGETQYF. DNA of the CDR3: TGTGCCAGCAGCGTATCTCCCCGGGGTGGAGGGGAGACCCAGTACTTC. V and J are TRBV9 and TRBJ2-5; TRBD2 might be the D (6 bases). The germline gives CDR1 SGDLS, CDR2 YYNGEE. The CDR3 runs 16 residues. V was trimmed by 1 base and J by 5 bases, leaving 18 bases between them.

The genes are TRBV9 and TRBJ1-2; 8 bases agree with TRBD1. Per the germline V gene, CDR1 is SGDLS and CDR2 is YYNGEE. Trimming cost V 4 bases and J 7 bases; bases outside gene matches: 9. This CDR3 contains 14 residues. The CDR3 nucleotides are TGTGCCAGCAGCCCTTGGACAGGGCTGACTGGCTACACCTTC. Protein: CASSPWTGLTGYTF. Complete variable domain (other parts from reference TRBV9 and TRBJ1-2): DSGVTQTPKHLITATGQRVTLRCSPRSGDLSVYWYQQSLDQGLQFLIQYYNGEERAKGNILERFSAQQFPDLHSELNLSSLELGDSALYFCASSPWTGLTGYTFGSGTRLTVV.